These 29 T cell receptor beta chains were all obtained from the same sample, sequenced in a study of cytomegalovirus exposure and HLA in healthy donors. PCR used 60 Vbeta primers and 13 Jbeta primers. Method: immunoSEQ multiplex PCR; TCRdb's copy keeps in-frame clones and lacks some. This table lists 150,000 or so clones. Specimen: PBMCs. These receptors were collected from a woman aged 50 to 65 in good health and CMV-seronegative.

The rearrangement uses TRBV9 and TRBJ1-3; TRBD1 is a possible D gene (5 bases). V was trimmed by 4 bases and J by 4 bases, leaving 15 bases between them. CDR1 SGDLS and CDR2 YYNGEE come from the germline V gene. CDR3 length equals 15 residues. CDR3 amino acids: CASSPQGVAGNTIYF. The CDR3 bases are TGTGCCAGCAGCCCCCAAGGGGTTGCGGGAAACACCATATATTTT. Based on the CDR3 plus reference TRBV9 and TRBJ1-3, the full variable domain is DSGVTQTPKHLITATGQRVTLRCSPRSGDLSVYWYQQSLDQGLQFLIQYYNGEERAKGNILERFSAQQFPDLHSELNLSSLELGDSALYFCASSPQGVAGNTIYFGEGSWLTVV.

The chain has TRBV28 and TRBJ1-1; D might be TRBD1 (5 bases). The ends were cut back, 3 bases at V and 8 bases at J, with 16 bases in the middle. Per the germline V gene, CDR1 is MDHEN and CDR2 is SYDVKM. The CDR3 runs 14 residues. The CDR3 DNA sequence: TGTGCCAGCAGTTTGTCCTCACTCAGGGAAGAAGCTTTCTTT. Protein product: CASSLSSLREEAFF.

This chain links TRBV5-8 with TRBJ1-2, with a tentative D call TRBD1 (6 bases). Germline loops: CDR1 SGHTS, CDR2 YDEGEE. Between the trimmed V and J ends, which lost 1 base and 14 bases, there was a span of 15 bases. The CDR3 is 12 amino acids. The CDR3 region has the DNA TGTGCCAGCAGCTTGCATTGGCAGGGGAAGACCTTC. Residues: CASSLHWQGKTF.

The rearrangement uses TRBV27 and TRBJ2-3; 8 bases fit TRBD2. The CDR3 loop spans 16 amino acids. CDR1 is MNHEY, CDR2 SMNVEV, per germline (reference sequence). The trim removed 4 bases at V and 2 bases at J, leaving 8 bases unmatched. CDR3 DNA sequence: TGTGCCAGCAGTTGGGCGGGGGGCAGATCCACAGATACGCAGTATTTT. Protein: CASSWAGGRSTDTQYF.

V is TRBV28 and J is TRBJ1-1; the match to TRBD1 covers 9 bases. Germline CDR1 is MDHEN and CDR2 is SYDVKM. This CDR3 is 13 amino acids long. V dropped 3 bases and J dropped 10; count of bases not matched to a gene: 6. The CDR3 DNA reads TGTGCCAGCAGTTTGCTACAGGGGGCGCGAGCTTTCTTT. It encodes CASSLLQGARAFF.

The chain uses TRBV7-9 and TRBJ1-2; 10 bases match TRBD1. V dropped 5 bases and J dropped 10; count of bases not matched to a gene: 10. CDR1 SEHNR and CDR2 FQNEAQ come from the germline V gene (reference sequence). This CDR3 region has 14 residues. The CDR3 is CASSLLSGTGVYTF. The CDR3 DNA is TGTGCCAGCAGCCTGCTATCAGGGACAGGGGTCTACACCTTC.

The V gene is TRBV4-2, the J gene TRBJ2-3; 7 bases align to TRBD2. Germline CDR1 and CDR2: LGHNA and YNFKEQ. With V trimmed by 10 bases and J by 0 bases, 16 bases remained unmatched. The CDR3 runs to 17 residues. The CDR3 DNA reads TGTGCCACCTCAAAGGCGGGAGCGCGACAGAGCACAGATACGCAGTATTTT. Amino acid sequence: CATSKAGARQSTDTQYF.

The rearrangement joins TRBV6-5 to TRBJ1-2; 8 nucleotides line up with TRBD1. The trim removed 5 bases at V and 7 bases at J, leaving 12 bases unmatched. Germline V gives CDR1 MNHEY, CDR2 SVGAGI. The CDR3 is 15 amino acids. CDR3 DNA sequence: TGTGCCAGCAGTCCTCAGGACAGGGTAGGACGTGGCTACACCTTC. Translated, it gives CASSPQDRVGRGYTF.

CDR3 DNA sequence: TGTGCCAGCAGCGGCGACTGGCTGTACTTC. Protein: CASSGDWLYF. The chain links TRBV7-6 to TRBJ2-5, with unresolved D. Trimming removed 5 bases from V and 13 bases from J, with 11 bases in between. CDR1 SGHVS and CDR2 FNYEAQ come from the germline V gene. The CDR3 has 10 amino acids.

This chain links TRBV13 with TRBJ2-7, with TRBD1 matching over 11 bases. This CDR3 has 14 residues. Looked up from germline, CDR1 is PRHDT and CDR2 is FYEKMQ (reference sequence). After removal of 5 bases from V and 7 bases from J, the junction contained 7 bases not matched to a gene. CDR3 bases: TGTGCCAGCAGCCCCCGGACAGGGGGCTGGGAGCAGTACTTC. Residues: CASSPRTGGWEQYF.

The J gene is TRBJ2-2, the V gene TRBV10-3; 9 bases fit TRBD1. This CDR3 is 15 amino acids long. V lost 8 bases, J lost 2 bases, and 6 bases stayed unmatched. Germline CDR1 ENHRY, CDR2 SYGVKD. The CDR3 DNA sequence: TGTGCCATCCGCGGACAGGGGCAAAACACCGGGGAGCTGTTTTTT. Encoded protein: CAIRGQGQNTGELFF.

CDR3 DNA sequence: TGTGCCAGCAGTTATCCCGACAGGGATATGGACTACACCTTC. Protein: CASSYPDRDMDYTF. V gene TRBV6-5 combines with J gene TRBJ1-2; 7 bases match TRBD1. V was pared by 3 bases and J by 10 bases, with 11 bases of the junction left unmatched. Germline CDR1 reads MNHEY; CDR2 reads SVGAGI. This CDR3 has 14 amino acids.

The rearrangement links TRBV5-1 to TRBJ1-1; D might be TRBD1 (6 bases). Per germline, CDR1 SGHRS and CDR2 YFSETQ. The CDR3 is 13 residues long. V gave up 2 bases and J gave up 5 bases, with 10 bases separating them. The CDR3 DNA sequence: TGCGCCAGCAGCTTACAGGGTCAGACTGAAGCTTTCTTT. It specifies CASSLQGQTEAFF.

V usage is TRBV4-1 and J usage is TRBJ1-2; D unresolved. Germline CDR1 is MGHRA and CDR2 is YSYEKL. The V gene lost 3 bases and the J gene lost 4 bases, with 15 bases spanning the gap. The length of the CDR3 is 15 residues. CDR3 sequence: CASSQPNGRRYGYTF. The CDR3 nucleotides are TGCGCCAGCAGCCAGCCCAATGGGCGCCGCTATGGCTACACCTTC.

The chain employs TRBV9 and TRBJ2-3; 8 nucleotides match TRBD2. CDR1 is SGDLS, CDR2 YYNGEE, per germline. Germline trimming cut 4 bases from V and 3 bases from J; bases unmatched to any gene: 19. This CDR3 has 19 amino acids. The chain's CDR3 is CASSSPRISGDYQTDTQYF. The CDR3 region has the DNA TGTGCCAGCAGCTCCCCGAGGATTAGCGGGGACTACCAGACAGATACGCAGTATTTT.

The chain recombines TRBV28 with TRBJ1-2; a weak D match, TRBD1 (6 bases). Trimming took 8 bases from V and 8 from J, leaving 18 bases between them. The CDR3 loop spans 13 amino acids. The germline V gene encodes CDR1 MDHEN and CDR2 SYDVKM. CDR3 sequence reads: CASGTGQNSGYTF. CDR3 DNA sequence: TGTGCCAGCGGGACCGGACAGAATTCGGGCTACACCTTC.

The chain uses TRBV10-3 and TRBJ1-2; D is perhaps TRBD1 (5 bases). V was cut by 4 bases and J by 6 bases, with 21 bases left in between. This CDR3 is 16 amino acids long. Germline V gene lookup returns CDR1 ENHRY and CDR2 SYGVKD. In nucleotides, the CDR3 is TGTGCCATCAGTGTAAGGCAGGGTGTATTGTCGGATGGCTACACCTTC. Its protein is CAISVRQGVLSDGYTF.

The gene calls are TRBV18 and TRBJ1-2; 9 nucleotides line up with TRBD1. V was pared by 4 bases and J by 2 bases, with 14 bases of the junction left unmatched. The CDR3 length is 18 residues. The germline CDR1 and CDR2 sequences are KGHSH and LQKENI. CDR3 loop: CASSLRPGQGALNYGYTF. The CDR3 DNA is TGTGCCAGCTCACTTCGCCCGGGACAGGGTGCCTTAAACTATGGCTACACCTTC.

The chain employs TRBV6-5 and TRBJ2-1; TRBD2 aligns across 9 bases. The V gene end was trimmed by 7 bases and the J gene end by 10 bases; junction bases not matched to a gene: 8. The CDR3 consists of 13 residues. Germline values: CDR1 MNHEY, CDR2 SVGAGI. The CDR3 region is CASKAGGLQEQFF. Here the CDR3 DNA reads TGTGCCAGCAAAGCGGGGGGTCTTCAGGAGCAGTTCTTC.

J is TRBJ2-7 and V is TRBV4-1; D possibly corresponds to TRBD1 (5 bases). Trimming took 1 base from V and 1 from J, leaving 11 bases between them. The germline gives CDR1 MGHRA, CDR2 YSYEKL. CDR3 size: 15 residues. CDR3 nucleotides: TGCGCCAGCAGCCAAGTTCCAGGGCTATCCTACGAGCAGTACTTC. As protein: CASSQVPGLSYEQYF.

The chain employs TRBV30 and TRBJ2-5; TRBD1 matches at 7 bases. J was trimmed by 2 bases and V by 4 bases; bases with no gene match: 10. Germline CDR1 and CDR2: GTSNPN and SVGIG (reference sequence). The CDR3 is 15 residues long. This CDR3 reads CAWTSGGQPQETQYF. In DNA form, the CDR3 reads TGTGCCTGGACGTCAGGGGGACAGCCACAAGAGACCCAGTACTTC.

This chain uses TRBV7-3 with TRBJ2-2; 10 nucleotides align to TRBD1. Germline V CDR1 and CDR2: SGHTA, FQGTGA. Trimming removed 5 bases from V and 6 bases from J; junction bases left unmatched: 6. This CDR3 contains 15 residues. CDR3 region: CASSPGDRGSGELFF. Here the CDR3 DNA reads TGTGCCAGCAGCCCCGGGGACAGGGGTTCCGGGGAGCTGTTTTTT.

The chain links TRBV28 to TRBJ2-2; maybe TRBD2 (5 bases). Trimming removed 5 bases from V and 6 bases from J, with 13 bases in between. CDR1 MDHEN and CDR2 SYDVKM come from the germline V gene. This CDR3 comprises 14 residues. The DNA for the CDR3 is TGTGCCAGCAGTCTAGGGCCGCGGGCCGGGGAGCTGTTTTTT. Translated, it gives CASSLGPRAGELFF.

The chain employs TRBV5-1 and TRBJ1-3; D is undetermined. The CDR3 sequence is 16 residues long. Germline V lookup: CDR1 SGHRS, CDR2 YFSETQ. Between the trimmed V and J ends, which lost 3 bases and 4 bases, there was a span of 17 bases. The CDR3 nucleotides read TGCGCCAGCAGCTCGGTCAACGGGAAAGGAGGAAACACCATATATTTT. Translation gives CASSSVNGKGGNTIYF.

The V gene is TRBV6-5, the J gene TRBJ2-5; D is perhaps TRBD1 (5 bases). Gene TRBJ2-7 matches the end of the DNA better, so the J call may be wrong. The CDR3 sequence is 15 residues long. Per the germline V gene, CDR1 is MNHEY and CDR2 is SVGAGI. CDR3 region: CASSYSALGEYEQYF. The DNA for the CDR3 is TGTGCCAGCAGTTACTCGGCATTAGGGGAATACGAGCAGTACTTC.

This chain uses TRBV5-8 with TRBJ2-3, with TRBD2 matching 12 bases. The ends lost 6 bases at V and 2 bases at J; junction bases unmatched: 4. CDR3 length: 15 residues. Looked up from germline, CDR1 is SGHTS and CDR2 is YDEGEE. CDR3 sequence reads: CASNLAGGPTDTQYF. The DNA for the CDR3 is TGTGCCAGCAACCTAGCGGGAGGGCCCACAGATACGCAGTATTTT.

The chain has TRBV18 and TRBJ2-7; 7 positions agree with TRBD1. Trimming took 2 bases from V and 3 from J; bases not matched to a gene: 4. This CDR3 is built from 14 residues. Germline CDR1 and CDR2: KGHSH and LQKENI. CDR3: CASSPSQGVYEQYF. The CDR3 region has the DNA TGTGCCAGCTCACCAAGCCAGGGGGTCTACGAGCAGTACTTC.

The chain is built from TRBV12-5 and TRBJ1-2; D not certain. V was trimmed by 0 bases and J by 0 bases, leaving 8 bases between them. There are 15 residues in the CDR3. Germline V gives CDR1 LGHNT, CDR2 FRNRAP. The CDR3 DNA reads TGTGCTAGTGGTTTGGTACGGGTAACTAACTATGGCTACACCTTC. Its protein is CASGLVRVTNYGYTF.

The chain combines TRBV19 with TRBJ2-5; D not certain. Trimming pared 0 bases from V and 4 bases from J, leaving 15 bases between. Looked up from germline, CDR1 is LNHDA and CDR2 is SQIVND (reference sequence). The CDR3 is made up of 16 amino acids. The CDR3 spells CASSIDLNILGETQYF. DNA of the CDR3: TGTGCCAGTAGTATAGATCTAAATATCCTAGGAGAGACCCAGTACTTC. Supplemented by reference TRBV19 and TRBJ2-5, the full variable domain reads DGGITQSPKYLFRKEGQNVTLSCEQNLNHDAMYWYRQDPGQGLRLIYYSQIVNDFQKGDIAEGYSVSREKKESFPLTVTSAQKNPTAFYLCASSIDLNILGETQYFGPGTRLLVL.